This TCR beta chain originates from a study of T cell repertoires in cytomegalovirus infection. General observations from the study: Dominant in the ex vivo response were TCR beta clonotypes restricted by HLA-C and specific for CMV.

Comments on this clonotype: Its antigen is still unknown.

The CDR3 is 14 residues long. Germline V gives CDR1 SEHNR, CDR2 FQNEAQ (reference sequence). J lost 6 bases, V lost 6 bases, and 10 bases had no gene match. TCRdb reprocessed the reads with MiXCR, giving one entry per CDR3 protein. The sample carries approximately 180,000 distinct CDR3 sequences, 17% recorded once. This sequence was found in a human donor in good health (CMV status not recorded). Some clones in this sample may be carry-over from other donors' samples. The sample comprised CD8+ T cells from PBMCs. V is TRBV7-9 and J is TRBJ1-1, with 7 bases identical to TRBD1. CDR3 in amino acids: CASRPDRVNAEAFF. The CDR3 region has the DNA TGTGCCAGCAGACCCGACAGGGTTAACGCTGAAGCTTTCTTT. Combining the CDR3 with reference TRBV7-9 and TRBJ1-1 gives the whole variable domain DTGVSQNPRHKITKRGQNVTFRCDPISEHNRLYWYRQTLGQGPEFLTYFQNEAQLEKSRLLSDRFSAERPKGSFSTLEIQRTEQGDSAMYLCASRPDRVNAEAFFGQGTRLTVV.